This T cell receptor beta chain was found in a study of T cells after yellow fever vaccination. General observations from the study: Most clones from primary vaccination resurfaced after the booster (around 95% CD4, approximately 88% CD8). Contaminants from the bulk population, in the form of abundant clonotypes, could be found in FACS-sorted repertoires. Weaker overall was a secondary response that nonetheless peaked faster, on day 5 versus 15.

5'RACE template switching generated TCR cDNA, adding a universal primer site and UMIs. TCRdb passed the 5' RACE reads through MiXCR, listing each CDR3 protein once. Of just under 600,000 distinct CDR3 sequences listed, roughly 14% are singletons. CDR1 is SNHLY, CDR2 FYNNEI, per germline. This CDR3 has 15 residues. V trimming: 7 bases; J trimming: 5 bases; junction bases outside the gene matches: 10. This clonotype was counted ten times or more. As yet, its antigen is unknown. Sample: PBMCs, taken on the day of the yellow fever booster vaccination. The chain is built from TRBV2 and TRBJ2-2; 7 positions match TRBD1. This TCR was sampled from a man aged 25 to 45 who received the YFV17D yellow fever vaccine. CDR3 in DNA: TGTGCCAGCACTTCGACAGGGCGAGGGACCGGGGAGCTGTTTTTT. Its protein is CASTSTGRGTGELFF.